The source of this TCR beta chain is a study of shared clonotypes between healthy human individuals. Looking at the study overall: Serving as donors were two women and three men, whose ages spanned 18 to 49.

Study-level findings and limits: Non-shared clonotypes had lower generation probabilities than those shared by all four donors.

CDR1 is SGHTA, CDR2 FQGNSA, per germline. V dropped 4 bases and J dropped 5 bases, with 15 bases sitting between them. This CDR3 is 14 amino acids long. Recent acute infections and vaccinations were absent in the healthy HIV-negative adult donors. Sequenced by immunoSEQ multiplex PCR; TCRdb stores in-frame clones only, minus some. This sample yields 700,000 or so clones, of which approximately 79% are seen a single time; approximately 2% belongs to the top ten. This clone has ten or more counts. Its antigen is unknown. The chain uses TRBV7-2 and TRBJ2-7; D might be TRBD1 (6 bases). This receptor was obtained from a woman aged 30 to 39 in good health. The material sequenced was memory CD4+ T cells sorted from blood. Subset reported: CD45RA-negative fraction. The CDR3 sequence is CASSSYLRGDEQYF. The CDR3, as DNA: TGTGCCAGCAGCTCATACCTCAGGGGTGACGAGCAGTACTTC.